This T cell receptor beta chain was identified in a study of preoperative IRX-2 immunotherapy in early breast cancer. Produced via immunoSEQ multiplex PCR; TCRdb's table is partial and in-frame only. The repertoire holds tens of thousands of clones, with 90% to 95% as singletons. Treatment specified: preoperative locoregional IRX-2 cytokine immunotherapy. The length of the CDR3 is 14 residues. Germline CDR1 reads SEHNR; CDR2 reads FQNEAQ (reference sequence). Between the trimmed V and J ends, which lost 5 bases and 8 bases, there was a span of 16 bases. This chain uses TRBV7-9 with TRBJ2-1; a possible D gene is TRBD1 (5 bases). The specimen comprised tumor tissue, sampled after IRX-2 immunotherapy. The TCR comes from a human donor with breast cancer. CDR3 sequence reads: CASSTQQGFDEQFF. The CDR3 DNA reads as TGTGCCAGCAGCACCCAGCAGGGATTCGATGAGCAGTTCTTC.